The 30 T cell receptor beta chains presented below share a single source sample, sequenced in a study of cytomegalovirus exposure and HLA in healthy donors. It was with 60 Vbeta and 13 Jbeta primers that the PCR ran. Sequencing was performed with immunoSEQ multiplex PCR; in TCRdb, only in-frame clones are kept and a portion is missing. The sample includes about 240,000 clones, 81% of them seen just once. Sequenced material: PBMCs. The receptor source for this set is a woman aged 55-69 years in good health and CMV-seropositive.

This clone was counted a few times. The rearrangement links TRBV5-4 to TRBJ2-1; TRBD2 is a possible D gene (6 bases). V dropped 4 bases and J dropped 6 bases, with 17 bases sitting between them. The CDR3 contains 15 residues. Germline assignment: CDR1 SGHNT and CDR2 YYREEE (reference sequence). The CDR3 DNA reads TGTGCCAGCAGCCCCAGGACTATCGTGAGCAATGAGCAGTTCTTC. Amino acids: CASSPRTIVSNEQFF.

The chain has TRBV7-9 and TRBJ2-2; the D is unclear. Germline CDR1 is SEHNR and CDR2 is FQNEAQ (reference sequence). Trimming shortened V by 5 bases and J by 1 base, and 8 bases separated the two germline ends. The CDR3 is 14 amino acids. CDR3 sequence (DNA): TGTGCCAGCAGCACTCGACAGAACACCGGGGAGCTGTTTTTT. Translation gives CASSTRQNTGELFF.

The chain uses TRBV7-9 and TRBJ2-7; D is unresolved. Between the trimmed V and J ends, which lost 5 bases and 2 bases, there was a span of 13 bases. Germline CDR1 is SEHNR and CDR2 is FQNEAQ (reference sequence). The CDR3 covers 14 residues. CDR3 sequence: CASSPASTPYEQYF. The CDR3 bases are TGTGCCAGCAGCCCAGCGAGTACCCCCTACGAGCAGTACTTC. The variable domain in full, completed from reference TRBV7-9 and TRBJ2-7, reads DTGVSQNPRHKITKRGQNVTFRCDPISEHNRLYWYRQTLGQGPEFLTYFQNEAQLEKSRLLSDRFSAERPKGSFSTLEIQRTEQGDSAMYLCASSPASTPYEQYFGPGTRLTVT.

The rearrangement uses TRBV21-1 and TRBJ2-1; whether TRBD1, the table's D call, matches the DNA was not checked. TRBV21-1 is deemed a pseudogene. This CDR3 contains 15 residues. CDR3 nucleotides: TGTGCCAGACATCATTCAGGGAAGTCCTACAATGAGCAGTTCTTC. This sequence encodes CARHHSGKSYNEQFF.

The V gene is TRBV7-2, the J gene TRBJ2-7; the match to TRBD2 covers 8 bases. With 5 bases clipped from V and 4 bases from J, the junction kept 7 bases outside the gene matches. Germline loops: CDR1 SGHTA, CDR2 FQGNSA. The CDR3 length is 14 residues. As DNA, the CDR3 is TGTGCCAGCAGCCGGCAGCGGGAGTTATACGAGCAGTACTTC. Translating it yields CASSRQRELYEQYF.

This clone has only a few counts. The rearrangement uses TRBV19 and TRBJ1-2; 8 nucleotides line up with TRBD1. V was pared by 7 bases and J by 7 bases, with 8 bases of the junction left unmatched. Germline-derived CDR1 and CDR2 are LNHDA and SQIVND (reference sequence). The CDR3 consists of 13 residues. CDR3 bases: TGTGCCAGTAAGGACAGGGTAATGGGTGGCTACACCTTC. Translating it yields CASKDRVMGGYTF.

This clone has a single count. The rearrangement links TRBV11-3 to TRBJ2-1; the match to TRBD1 covers 9 bases. Trimming cost V 1 base and J 7 bases; bases outside gene matches: 5. CDR1 and CDR2 (germline): SGHNT, YENEEA. The CDR3 has 15 residues. CDR3 loop: CASSLAQGAKNEQFF. CDR3 bases: TGTGCCAGCAGCTTAGCACAGGGGGCGAAGAATGAGCAGTTCTTC.

The rearrangement joins TRBV14 to TRBJ2-5, with D hard to call. The J call is in doubt because the DNA end fits TRBJ2-7 better. This CDR3 contains 16 residues. Germline-derived CDR1 and CDR2 are SGHDN and FVKESK. This chain's CDR3 is CASSQASARPFYEQYF. CDR3 bases: TGTGCCAGCAGCCAAGCTAGTGCCCGACCCTTCTACGAGCAGTACTTC.

This rearrangement joins TRBV27 to TRBJ2-7; the D is unclear. CDR3 length: 14 residues. Trimming pared 2 bases from V and 3 bases from J, leaving 11 bases between. The germline CDR1 and CDR2 sequences are MNHEY and SMNVEV (reference sequence). CDR3 DNA sequence: TGTGCCAGCAGTTTAGAGAATCAGGACTACGAGCAGTACTTC. This encodes CASSLENQDYEQYF.

This sequence joins TRBV5-4 and TRBJ2-1; 10 nucleotides match TRBD2. V shed 4 bases, J shed 2 bases, and the junction held 3 bases outside the gene matches. CDR3 length equals 15 residues. CDR1 and CDR2 from the germline V gene are SGHNT and YYREEE (reference sequence). CDR3 DNA sequence: TGTGCCAGCAGCCCTGGACTAGCGGCCTACAATGAGCAGTTCTTC. This encodes CASSPGLAAYNEQFF. The full variable domain, its missing parts supplied by reference TRBV5-4 and TRBJ2-1, is ETGVTQSPTHLIKTRGQQVTLRCSSQSGHNTVSWYQQALGQGPQFIFQYYREEENGRGNFPPRFSGLQFPNYSSELNVNALELDDSALYLCASSPGLAAYNEQFFGPGTRLTVL.

The CDR3 bases are TGCGCCAGCAGCCAAGTAACGGGAACTAACTATGGCTACACCTTC. Translation gives CASSQVTGTNYGYTF. The chain links TRBV4-1 to TRBJ1-2; D is unclear. Trimming removed 1 base at V and 0 bases at J, with 9 bases between. The CDR3 extends over 15 amino acids. Germline V gene sequence: CDR1 MGHRA, CDR2 YSYEKL.

The chain combines TRBV28 with TRBJ1-5; D gene uncertain. CDR3 length: 14 amino acids. Trimming took off 7 bases at V and 0 bases at J, with 10 bases between the two ends. Germline CDR1 MDHEN, CDR2 SYDVKM. The CDR3 here is CASIEHNSNQPQHF. The CDR3 nucleotides are TGTGCCAGCATCGAGCATAATAGCAATCAGCCCCAGCATTTT.

The rearrangement links TRBV19 to TRBJ1-1; no clear D. The CDR3 is 15 residues long. V dropped 4 bases and J dropped 0 bases, with 12 bases sitting between them. Germline V lookup: CDR1 LNHDA, CDR2 SQIVND (reference sequence). The CDR3 loop is CASSTLQTMNTEAFF. The CDR3 coding sequence is TGTGCCAGTAGTACCTTACAAACCATGAACACTGAAGCTTTCTTT.

The chain has TRBV28 and TRBJ1-4; D is undetermined. CDR1 and CDR2 from the germline V gene are MDHEN and SYDVKM. The CDR3 totals 14 residues. Trimming stripped 3 bases from V and 5 bases from J, with 10 bases between. The DNA of the CDR3 is TGTGCCAGCAGTTTCCCAGGATGGAATGAAAAACTGTTTTTT. Translation gives CASSFPGWNEKLFF.

This sequence joins TRBV19 and TRBJ1-1, with 11 bases that match TRBD1. The length of the CDR3 is 15 residues. Germline V lookup: CDR1 LNHDA, CDR2 SQIVND (reference sequence). Trimming removed 3 bases from V and 6 bases from J; junction bases left unmatched: 6. CDR3 sequence (DNA): TGTGCCAGTAGTATTTGGGACAGGGGGGTGCCTGAAGCTTTCTTT. It encodes CASSIWDRGVPEAFF.

This chain links TRBV5-1 with TRBJ2-1, with D possibly being TRBD2 (5 bases). Germline-derived CDR1 and CDR2 are SGHRS and YFSETQ. Trimming stripped 2 bases from V and 0 bases from J, with 15 bases between. There are 17 residues in the CDR3. Here the CDR3 DNA reads TGCGCCAGCAGCTTCGAAGGCGGGCCTAGCTCCTACAATGAGCAGTTCTTC. It codes for CASSFEGGPSSYNEQFF.

This chain uses TRBV28 with TRBJ1-5, with D unclear. Germline assignment: CDR1 MDHEN and CDR2 SYDVKM. The CDR3 loop spans 11 amino acids. The germline V and J ends were trimmed by 5 bases and 7 bases, with 6 bases remaining between them. CDR3 bases: TGTGCCAGCAGTCAGTGGCAGCCCCAGCATTTT. It encodes CASSQWQPQHF.

The chain is built from TRBV5-1 and TRBJ2-1; 7 bases match TRBD2. After removal of 2 bases from V and 4 bases from J, the junction contained 6 bases not matched to a gene. The CDR3 has 15 residues. Germline CDR1 and CDR2: SGHRS and YFSETQ. The CDR3 nucleotides read TGCGCCAGCAGCTTTCGAGCGGGAATATACAATGAGCAGTTCTTC. Translation: CASSFRAGIYNEQFF.

The V and J genes are TRBV10-1 and TRBJ2-5; TRBD1 matches 8 bases. Trimming took 5 bases from V and 2 from J; bases not matched to a gene: 4. The CDR3 spans 14 residues. Germline V gene data show CDR1 as WNHNN and CDR2 as SYGVQD (reference sequence). The CDR3 protein is CASSRDRPQETQYF. The CDR3 DNA is TGCGCCAGCAGTCGGGACAGGCCACAAGAGACCCAGTACTTC.

The chain is built from TRBV5-3 and TRBJ2-3; possibly TRBD1 for D (6 bases). TRBV5-3 is classed as an ORF, of uncertain function. This CDR3 spans 15 amino acids. Trimming stripped 2 bases from V and 4 bases from J, with 14 bases between. As DNA, the CDR3 is TGTGCCAGAAGCTTCCCAGACCGGACAGCAGATACGCAGTATTTT. Its translation: CARSFPDRTADTQYF.

The chain joins TRBV6-5 to TRBJ2-7, with a weak D call TRBD2 (5 bases). There are 15 residues in the CDR3. The V gene lost 0 bases and the J gene lost 6 bases, with 15 bases spanning the gap. Germline V CDR1 and CDR2: MNHEY, SVGAGI. The CDR3 DNA is TGTGCCAGCAGTTACTCGATTATGGGAGCTGCCGAGCAGTACTTC. Its protein product is CASSYSIMGAAEQYF.

This chain joins TRBV28 and TRBJ2-7; 14 bases are shared with TRBD2. CDR3 length: 20 amino acids. The V segment lost 4 bases and the J segment 2 bases; nucleotides outside the gene matches: 16. CDR1 is MDHEN, CDR2 SYDVKM, per germline. As DNA, the CDR3 is TGTGCCAGCAGTTCCCCACGACTAGCGGGAGGGCCCGGGGAGCCCTACGAGCAGTACTTC. Translation gives CASSSPRLAGGPGEPYEQYF.

The rearrangement uses TRBV5-1 and TRBJ2-7; TRBD2 matches at 8 bases. CDR3 length: 14 amino acids. Looked up from germline, CDR1 is SGHRS and CDR2 is YFSETQ. The V segment lost 4 bases and the J segment 3 bases; nucleotides outside the gene matches: 6. This CDR3 is CASSPRAGDYEQYF. The DNA for the CDR3 is TGCGCCAGCAGCCCAAGAGCGGGAGACTACGAGCAGTACTTC.

This clone was counted a few times. The chain couples TRBV10-3 to TRBJ2-7; D gene ambiguous. V dropped 10 bases and J dropped 3 bases, with 7 bases sitting between them. The CDR3 length is 10 residues. Per germline, CDR1 ENHRY and CDR2 SYGVKD. The CDR3 spells CATGDYEQYF. As DNA, the CDR3 is TGTGCCACCGGAGACTACGAGCAGTACTTC.

The chain couples TRBV7-9 to TRBJ2-7; D perhaps matches TRBD1 (7 bases). Trimming pared 5 bases from V and 2 bases from J, leaving 16 bases between. This CDR3 region has 15 residues. From germline, CDR1 is SEHNR and CDR2 FQNEAQ (reference sequence). CDR3 nucleotides: TGTGCCAGCAGCCCCGGGGGACAGATCACCTACGAGCAGTACTTC. Residues: CASSPGGQITYEQYF. The variable domain in full, completed from reference TRBV7-9 and TRBJ2-7, reads DTGVSQNPRHKITKRGQNVTFRCDPISEHNRLYWYRQTLGQGPEFLTYFQNEAQLEKSRLLSDRFSAERPKGSFSTLEIQRTEQGDSAMYLCASSPGGQITYEQYFGPGTRLTVT.

The rearrangement links TRBV5-1 to TRBJ2-2; 7 nucleotides align to TRBD1. The CDR3 sequence is 14 residues long. Germline assignment: CDR1 SGHRS and CDR2 YFSETQ. Germline trimming cut 4 bases from V and 6 bases from J; bases unmatched to any gene: 6. CDR3 sequence reads: CASSGGQSPGELFF. The CDR3 bases are TGCGCCAGCAGCGGGGGACAGTCCCCCGGGGAGCTGTTTTTT.

This clone turned up a few times. V and J are TRBV28 and TRBJ2-2, with a weak D call TRBD2 (5 bases). Germline values: CDR1 MDHEN, CDR2 SYDVKM. The length of the CDR3 is 13 residues. Trimming removed 6 bases at V and 2 bases at J, with 7 bases between. CDR3 coding DNA: TGTGCCAGCAGGTGGACTAACACCGGGGAGCTGTTTTTT. It specifies CASRWTNTGELFF.

V usage is TRBV9 and J usage is TRBJ2-3; TRBD2 might be the D (5 bases). This CDR3 contains 15 residues. Germline V gene sequence: CDR1 SGDLS, CDR2 YYNGEE. Trimming cost V 0 bases and J 1 base, with 9 bases left between them. The CDR3 reads CASSVASGGTDTQYF. The CDR3 coding sequence is TGTGCCAGCAGCGTAGCAAGCGGTGGCACAGATACGCAGTATTTT. The complete variable domain, with remaining parts taken from reference TRBV9 and TRBJ2-3, reads DSGVTQTPKHLITATGQRVTLRCSPRSGDLSVYWYQQSLDQGLQFLIQYYNGEERAKGNILERFSAQQFPDLHSELNLSSLELGDSALYFCASSVASGGTDTQYFGPGTRLTVL.

The rearrangement links TRBV5-4 to TRBJ2-2; 9 nucleotides align to TRBD1. The CDR3 is 17 residues long. Germline loops: CDR1 SGHNT, CDR2 YYREEE (reference sequence). With 4 bases clipped from V and 4 bases from J, the junction kept 11 bases outside the gene matches. CDR3 nucleotide sequence: TGTGCCAGCAGCCCAAGGCAACAGGGGGCACGCACCGGGGAGCTGTTTTTT. It is translated as CASSPRQQGARTGELFF. Supplemented by reference TRBV5-4 and TRBJ2-2, the full variable domain reads ETGVTQSPTHLIKTRGQQVTLRCSSQSGHNTVSWYQQALGQGPQFIFQYYREEENGRGNFPPRFSGLQFPNYSSELNVNALELDDSALYLCASSPRQQGARTGELFFGEGSRLTVL.

This chain joins TRBV5-6 and TRBJ2-5; 9 positions agree with TRBD1. The assigned J gene may be wrong: the sequence end matches TRBJ2-7 better. Germline assignment: CDR1 SGHDT and CDR2 YYEEEE. The CDR3 covers 14 residues. The CDR3 nucleotides read TGTGCCAGCAGAGCCGGGACAGGGTCCCACGAGCAGTACTTC. Amino acid sequence: CASRAGTGSHEQYF.